The rows below give T cell receptor beta chains drawn from one sample of a study of blood T cell repertoires in COVID-19. Clones were sequenced by immunoSEQ multiplex PCR, and TCRdb holds only the in-frame ones, with some missing. The sample yields approximately 180,000 clones, nearly 90% seen once. The sample comprised peripheral blood. The source is a man in his sixties with active or convalescent COVID-19. Both conserved end residues are part of each CDR3. The order of the fields is CDR3 length, V gene, D gene, J gene, clone size, CDR3 protein, CDR3 DNA. A D gene is named only where the DNA matches it firmly. Size values are once, few and many counts, or a class for expanded clones, and some rows have none.

CDR3 length: 14; V gene: TRBV7-2; D gene: TRBD2; J gene: TRBJ2-7; clone size: once; CDR3 protein: CASSFWAGGLEQYF; CDR3 DNA: TGTGCCAGCAGCTTTTGGGCGGGGGGGCTTGAGCAGTACTTC
CDR3 length: 14; V gene: TRBV5-1; D gene: .; J gene: TRBJ2-3; clone size: .; CDR3 protein: CASSPRGSTDTQYF; CDR3 DNA: TGCGCCAGCAGCCCTCGGGGTAGCACAGATACGCAGTATTTT
CDR3 length: 14; V gene: TRBV15; D gene: TRBD1; J gene: TRBJ1-2; clone size: .; CDR3 protein: CATSRQQGAYGYTF; CDR3 DNA: TGTGCCACCAGCAGACAACAGGGGGCATATGGCTACACCTTC
CDR3 length: 17; V gene: TRBV27; D gene: TRBD2; J gene: TRBJ2-1; clone size: .; CDR3 protein: CASSFNPGLQSYNEQFF; CDR3 DNA: TGTGCCAGCAGTTTTAATCCGGGACTACAATCCTACAATGAGCAGTTCTTC
CDR3 length: 15; V gene: TRBV18; D gene: .; J gene: TRBJ1-1; clone size: .; CDR3 protein: CASSPQGLMNTEAFF; CDR3 DNA: TGTGCCAGCTCACCACAGGGGTTGATGAACACTGAAGCTTTCTTT
CDR3 length: 15; V gene: TRBV24-1; D gene: TRBD2; J gene: TRBJ2-1; clone size: .; CDR3 protein: CATSDEGLAGGKQFF; CDR3 DNA: TGTGCCACCAGTGATGAAGGACTAGCGGGGGGGAAGCAGTTCTTC
CDR3 length: 13; V gene: TRBV5-1; D gene: .; J gene: TRBJ1-2; clone size: .; CDR3 protein: CASSQPGENGYTF; CDR3 DNA: TGCGCCAGCAGCCAACCAGGGGAGAATGGCTACACCTTC
CDR3 length: 14; V gene: TRBV5-1; D gene: TRBD1; J gene: TRBJ2-1; clone size: .; CDR3 protein: CASSKQGWGNEQFF; CDR3 DNA: TGCGCCAGCAGCAAACAGGGGTGGGGCAATGAGCAGTTCTTC
CDR3 length: 14; V gene: TRBV11-2; D gene: .; J gene: TRBJ1-2; clone size: .; CDR3 protein: CASSLDVGGYGYTF; CDR3 DNA: TGTGCCAGCAGCTTAGACGTGGGAGGCTATGGCTACACCTTC
CDR3 length: 13; V gene: TRBV12-3/TRBV12-4; D gene: .; J gene: TRBJ1-5; clone size: .; CDR3 protein: CASSSRENQPQHF; CDR3 DNA: TGTGCCAGCAGTTCAAGAGAAAATCAGCCCCAGCATTTT
CDR3 length: 14; V gene: TRBV18; D gene: .; J gene: TRBJ2-2; clone size: .; CDR3 protein: CASSPQGKTGELFF; CDR3 DNA: TGTGCCAGCTCACCACAGGGGAAAACCGGGGAGCTGTTTTTT
CDR3 length: 14; V gene: TRBV18; D gene: .; J gene: TRBJ2-3; clone size: .; CDR3 protein: CASSPLRLTDTQYF; CDR3 DNA: TGTGCCAGCTCACCCCTACGACTGACAGATACGCAGTATTTT
CDR3 length: 15; V gene: TRBV4-1; D gene: TRBD1; J gene: TRBJ2-7; clone size: .; CDR3 protein: CASSQVTGGPYEQYF; CDR3 DNA: TGCGCCAGCAGCCAAGTGACAGGGGGCCCCTACGAGCAGTACTTC
CDR3 length: 16; V gene: TRBV24-1; D gene: .; J gene: TRBJ2-7; clone size: .; CDR3 protein: CATSDPRSGGSYEQYF; CDR3 DNA: TGTGCCACCAGTGATCCCCGGTCTGGTGGCTCCTACGAGCAGTACTTC
CDR3 length: 16; V gene: TRBV6-2/TRBV6-3; D gene: TRBD1; J gene: TRBJ2-1; clone size: once; CDR3 protein: CASSSLDRGPYNEQFF; CDR3 DNA: TGTGCCAGCAGTTCCTTGGACAGGGGTCCTTACAATGAGCAGTTCTTC
CDR3 length: 15; V gene: TRBV2; D gene: .; J gene: TRBJ1-4; clone size: .; CDR3 protein: CATTGSSSVNEKLFF; CDR3 DNA: TGTGCCACCACAGGGAGTAGTAGTGTTAATGAAAAACTGTTTTTT
CDR3 length: 14; V gene: TRBV19; D gene: .; J gene: TRBJ1-2; clone size: .; CDR3 protein: CASSVQGLGYGYTF; CDR3 DNA: TGTGCCAGTAGTGTACAGGGCCTCGGCTATGGCTACACCTTC
CDR3 length: 15; V gene: TRBV11-2; D gene: .; J gene: TRBJ2-5; clone size: .; CDR3 protein: CASSPRVGSKETQYF; CDR3 DNA: TGTGCCAGCAGCCCTAGGGTCGGGAGTAAAGAGACCCAGTACTTC
CDR3 length: 18; V gene: TRBV5-5; D gene: TRBD2; J gene: TRBJ2-7; clone size: .; CDR3 protein: CASSPTGLAGRSSYEQYF; CDR3 DNA: TGTGCCAGCAGCCCGACGGGACTAGCGGGGCGCAGCTCCTACGAGCAGTACTTC
CDR3 length: 20; V gene: TRBV21-1; D gene: .; J gene: TRBJ1-1; clone size: .; CDR3 protein: CASSNQQYLPGQVTNTEAFF; CDR3 DNA: TGTGCCAGCAGCAACCAACAATATTTACCGGGACAGGTAACGAACACTGAAGCTTTCTTT
CDR3 length: 14; V gene: TRBV6-5; D gene: .; J gene: TRBJ1-2; clone size: .; CDR3 protein: CASSYGEGTYGYTF; CDR3 DNA: TGTGCCAGCAGTTACGGGGAGGGGACCTATGGCTACACCTTC
CDR3 length: 14; V gene: TRBV2; D gene: .; J gene: TRBJ1-5; clone size: .; CDR3 protein: CASRGHTSNQPQHF; CDR3 DNA: TGTGCCAGCAGGGGACATACTAGCAATCAGCCCCAGCATTTT
CDR3 length: 16; V gene: TRBV6-6; D gene: .; J gene: TRBJ1-3; clone size: .; CDR3 protein: CASTPQGETHRNTIYF; CDR3 DNA: TGTGCCAGCACCCCCCAAGGGGAAACTCATCGGAACACCATATATTTT
CDR3 length: 14; V gene: TRBV6-5; D gene: .; J gene: TRBJ1-6; clone size: .; CDR3 protein: CASSRDRQNSPLHF; CDR3 DNA: TGTGCCAGCAGTCGTGACAGACAAAATTCACCCCTCCACTTT
CDR3 length: 16; V gene: TRBV7-6; D gene: TRBD1; J gene: TRBJ2-2; clone size: few; CDR3 protein: CASSFFGQGGSGELFF; CDR3 DNA: TGTGCCAGCAGCTTCTTCGGACAGGGGGGTTCCGGGGAGCTGTTTTTT
CDR3 length: 15; V gene: TRBV30; D gene: TRBD1; J gene: TRBJ1-4; clone size: .; CDR3 protein: CAWTFSGGSGEKLFF; CDR3 DNA: TGTGCCTGGACTTTCTCAGGGGGCTCAGGAGAAAAACTGTTTTTT
CDR3 length: 14; V gene: TRBV3-1/TRBV3-2; D gene: TRBD2; J gene: TRBJ2-5; clone size: once; CDR3 protein: CASSIAGGVETQYF; CDR3 DNA: TGTGCCAGCAGCATAGCGGGGGGGGTCGAGACCCAGTACTTC
CDR3 length: 14; V gene: TRBV12-5; D gene: .; J gene: TRBJ1-5; clone size: .; CDR3 protein: CASGLDRFNQPQHF; CDR3 DNA: TGTGCTAGTGGTTTGGACAGGTTCAATCAGCCCCAGCATTTT
CDR3 length: 14; V gene: TRBV7-2; D gene: .; J gene: TRBJ2-3; clone size: once; CDR3 protein: CASSLARRADTQYF; CDR3 DNA: TGTGCCAGCAGCTTAGCAAGGAGGGCAGATACGCAGTATTTT
CDR3 length: 15; V gene: TRBV19; D gene: .; J gene: TRBJ1-1; clone size: .; CDR3 protein: CASSPRQVRDTEAFF; CDR3 DNA: TGTGCCAGTAGTCCTCGACAGGTTAGGGACACTGAAGCTTTCTTT
CDR3 length: 15; V gene: TRBV23-1; D gene: TRBD1; J gene: TRBJ2-5; clone size: .; CDR3 protein: CASSQLGQGGETQYF; CDR3 DNA: TGCGCCAGCAGTCAACTGGGACAGGGAGGAGAGACCCAGTACTTC